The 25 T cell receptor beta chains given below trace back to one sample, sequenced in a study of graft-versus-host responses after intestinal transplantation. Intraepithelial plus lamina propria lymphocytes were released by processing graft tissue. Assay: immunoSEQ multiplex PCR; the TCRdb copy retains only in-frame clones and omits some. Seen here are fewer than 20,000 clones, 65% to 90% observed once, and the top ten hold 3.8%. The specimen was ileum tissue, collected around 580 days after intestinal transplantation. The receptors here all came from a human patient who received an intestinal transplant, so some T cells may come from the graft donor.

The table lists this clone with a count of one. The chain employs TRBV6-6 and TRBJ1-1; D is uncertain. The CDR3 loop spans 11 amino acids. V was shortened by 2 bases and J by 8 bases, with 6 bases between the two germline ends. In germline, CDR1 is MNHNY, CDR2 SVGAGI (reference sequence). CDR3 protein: CASSYSGEAFF. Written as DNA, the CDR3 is TGTGCCAGCAGTTACAGTGGGGAAGCTTTCTTT.

The CDR3 region is CASSIGSQETQYF. CDR3 coding DNA: TGTGCCAGTAGTATAGGGTCCCAAGAGACCCAGTACTTC. This rearrangement joins TRBV19 to TRBJ2-5; D gene unclear. Looked up from germline, CDR1 is LNHDA and CDR2 is SQIVND (reference sequence). This CDR3 is built from 13 residues. Between the trimmed V and J ends, which lost 1 base and 1 base, there was a span of 4 bases.

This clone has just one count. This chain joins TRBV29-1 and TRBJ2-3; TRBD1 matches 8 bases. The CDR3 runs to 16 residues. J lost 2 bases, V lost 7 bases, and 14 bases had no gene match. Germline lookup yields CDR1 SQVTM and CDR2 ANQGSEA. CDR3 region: CSATSRTGWVTDTQYF. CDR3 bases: TGCAGCGCCACGTCCCGGACAGGGTGGGTCACAGATACGCAGTATTTT.

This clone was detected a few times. CDR3 residues: CASTSTSFEAFF. CDR3 nucleotides: TGTGCCAGCACTAGTACAAGCTTTGAAGCTTTCTTT. The chain employs TRBV2 and TRBJ1-1, with unresolved D. Germline V lookup: CDR1 SNHLY, CDR2 FYNNEI. This CDR3 spans 12 amino acids. V lost 7 bases to trimming and J lost 7 bases, with 13 bases between them.

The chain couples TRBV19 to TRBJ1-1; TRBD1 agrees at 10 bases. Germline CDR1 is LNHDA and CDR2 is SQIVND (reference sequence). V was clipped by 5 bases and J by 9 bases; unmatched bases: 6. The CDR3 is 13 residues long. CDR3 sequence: CASSGGQGVKAFF. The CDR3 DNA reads TGTGCCAGTAGTGGAGGACAGGGGGTGAAAGCTTTCTTT.

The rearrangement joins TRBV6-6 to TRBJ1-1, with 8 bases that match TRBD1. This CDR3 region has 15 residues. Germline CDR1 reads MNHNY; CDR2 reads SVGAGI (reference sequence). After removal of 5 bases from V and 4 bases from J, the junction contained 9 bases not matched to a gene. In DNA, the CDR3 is TGTGCCAGCAGTCCCCCTCAGGGGGCGGGCACTGAAGCTTTCTTT. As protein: CASSPPQGAGTEAFF.

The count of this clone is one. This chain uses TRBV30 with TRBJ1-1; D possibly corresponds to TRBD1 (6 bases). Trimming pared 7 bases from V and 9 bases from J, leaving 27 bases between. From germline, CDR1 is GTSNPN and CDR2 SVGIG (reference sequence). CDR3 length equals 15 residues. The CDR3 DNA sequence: TGTGCCTCAGAGGGGGGCCGGGGTCCCACAGACCAAGCTTTCTTT. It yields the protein CASEGGRGPTDQAFF.

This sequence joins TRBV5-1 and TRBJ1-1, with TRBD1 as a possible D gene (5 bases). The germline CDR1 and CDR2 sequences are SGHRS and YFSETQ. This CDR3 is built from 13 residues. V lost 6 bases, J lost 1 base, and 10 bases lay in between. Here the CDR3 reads CASTLGGNTEAFF. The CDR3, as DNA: TGCGCCAGCACCCTGGGGGGGAACACTGAAGCTTTCTTT. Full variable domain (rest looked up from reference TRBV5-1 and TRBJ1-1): KAGVTQTPRYLIKTRGQQVTLSCSPISGHRSVSWYQQTPGQGLQFLFEYFSETQRNKGNFPGRFSGRQFSNSRSEMNVSTLELGDSALYLCASTLGGNTEAFFGQGTRLTVV.

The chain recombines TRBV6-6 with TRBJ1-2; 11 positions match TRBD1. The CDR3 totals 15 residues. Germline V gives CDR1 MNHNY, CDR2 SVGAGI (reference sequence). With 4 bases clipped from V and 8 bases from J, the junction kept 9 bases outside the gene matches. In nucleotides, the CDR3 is TGTGCCAGCAGTTCTCAGGGACAGGGGGTAGCAGGCTACACCTTC. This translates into CASSSQGQGVAGYTF.

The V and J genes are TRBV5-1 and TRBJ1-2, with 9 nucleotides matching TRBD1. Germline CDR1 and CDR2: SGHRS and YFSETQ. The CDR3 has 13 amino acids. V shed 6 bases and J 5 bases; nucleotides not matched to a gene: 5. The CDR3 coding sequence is TGCGCCAGCACCGGGACAGGGACATATGGCTACACCTTC. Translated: CASTGTGTYGYTF.

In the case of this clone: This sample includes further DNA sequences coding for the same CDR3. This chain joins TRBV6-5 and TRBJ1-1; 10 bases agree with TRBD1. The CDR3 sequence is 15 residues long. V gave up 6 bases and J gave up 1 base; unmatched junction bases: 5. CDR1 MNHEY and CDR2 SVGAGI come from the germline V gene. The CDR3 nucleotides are TGTGCCAGCAGCCAGACAGGGGGCGCGAACACTGAAGCTTTCTTT. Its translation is CASSQTGGANTEAFF.

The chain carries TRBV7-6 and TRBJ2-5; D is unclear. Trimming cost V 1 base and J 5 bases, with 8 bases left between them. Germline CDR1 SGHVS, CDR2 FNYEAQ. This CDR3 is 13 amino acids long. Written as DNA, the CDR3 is TGTGCCAGCAGCTTAGGCGCTGTCGAGACCCAGTACTTC. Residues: CASSLGAVETQYF.

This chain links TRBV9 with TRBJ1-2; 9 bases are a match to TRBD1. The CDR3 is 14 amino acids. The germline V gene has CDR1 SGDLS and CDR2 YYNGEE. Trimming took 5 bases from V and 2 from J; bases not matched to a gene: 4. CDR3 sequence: CASRGTGYNYGYTF. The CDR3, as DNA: TGTGCCAGCAGGGGGACAGGGTACAACTATGGCTACACCTTC.

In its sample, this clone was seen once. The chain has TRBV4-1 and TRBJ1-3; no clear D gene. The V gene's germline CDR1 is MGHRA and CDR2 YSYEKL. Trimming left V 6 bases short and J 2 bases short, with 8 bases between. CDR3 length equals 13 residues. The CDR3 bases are TGCGCCAGCAGGGGTCCCCCTGGAAACACCATATATTTT. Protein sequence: CASRGPPGNTIYF.

The CDR3 region has the DNA TGTGCCTGGTTCCGCAGCCCCCTTAATGAGCAGTTCTTC. This gives the protein CAWFRSPLNEQFF. This rearrangement joins TRBV30 to TRBJ2-1, with D uncertain. Germline V gene data show CDR1 as GTSNPN and CDR2 as SVGIG (reference sequence). The CDR3 consists of 13 residues. Trimming stripped 5 bases from V and 7 bases from J, with 15 bases between.

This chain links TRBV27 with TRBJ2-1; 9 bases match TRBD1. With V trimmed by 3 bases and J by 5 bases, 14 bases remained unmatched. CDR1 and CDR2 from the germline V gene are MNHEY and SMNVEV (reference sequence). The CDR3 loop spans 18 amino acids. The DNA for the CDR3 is TGTGCCAGCAGTTTTTGGGGACAGGGATTTCTGGGGGACAATGAGCAGTTCTTC. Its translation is CASSFWGQGFLGDNEQFF.

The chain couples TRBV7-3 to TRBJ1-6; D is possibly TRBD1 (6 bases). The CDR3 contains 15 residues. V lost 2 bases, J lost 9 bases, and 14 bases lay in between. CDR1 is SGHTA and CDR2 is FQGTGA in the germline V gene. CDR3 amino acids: CASSLGSGESSPLHF. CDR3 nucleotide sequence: TGTGCCAGCAGCTTAGGGTCAGGGGAGAGTTCACCCCTCCACTTT. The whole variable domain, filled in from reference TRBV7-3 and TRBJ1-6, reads GAGVSQTPSNKVTEKGKYVELRCDPISGHTALYWYRQSLGQGPEFLIYFQGTGAADDSGLPNDRFFAVRPEGSVSTLKIQRTERGDSAVYLCASSLGSGESSPLHFGNGTRLTVT.

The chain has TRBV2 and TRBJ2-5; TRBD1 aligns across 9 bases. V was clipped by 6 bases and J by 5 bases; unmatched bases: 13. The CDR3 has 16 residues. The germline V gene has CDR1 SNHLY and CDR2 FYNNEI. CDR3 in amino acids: CASREPQGAVIETQYF. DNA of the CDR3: TGTGCCAGCAGGGAGCCACAGGGGGCAGTGATCGAGACCCAGTACTTC.

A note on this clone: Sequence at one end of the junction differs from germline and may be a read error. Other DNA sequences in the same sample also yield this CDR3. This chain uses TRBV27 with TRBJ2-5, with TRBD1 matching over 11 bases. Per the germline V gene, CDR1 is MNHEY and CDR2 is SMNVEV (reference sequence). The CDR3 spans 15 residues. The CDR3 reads CASSLLGQGEETQYF. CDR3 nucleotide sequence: TGTGCCAGCAGCTTATTGGGACAGGGGGAAGAGACCCAGTACTTC.

CDR3 in DNA: TGCGCCAGCAGCCAAGTCGTTTCGCTCATTGAAGCTTTCTTT. This codes for CASSQVVSLIEAFF. The chain couples TRBV4-1 to TRBJ1-1; unclear D gene. Between the trimmed V and J ends, which lost 1 base and 7 bases, there was a span of 13 bases. The CDR3 spans 14 residues. Germline values: CDR1 MGHRA, CDR2 YSYEKL.

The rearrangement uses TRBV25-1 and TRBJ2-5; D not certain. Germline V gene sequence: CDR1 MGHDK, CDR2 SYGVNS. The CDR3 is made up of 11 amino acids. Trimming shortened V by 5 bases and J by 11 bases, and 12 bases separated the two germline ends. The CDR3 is CASSQSVEQYF. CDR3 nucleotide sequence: TGTGCCAGCAGTCAAAGTGTGGAGCAGTACTTC.

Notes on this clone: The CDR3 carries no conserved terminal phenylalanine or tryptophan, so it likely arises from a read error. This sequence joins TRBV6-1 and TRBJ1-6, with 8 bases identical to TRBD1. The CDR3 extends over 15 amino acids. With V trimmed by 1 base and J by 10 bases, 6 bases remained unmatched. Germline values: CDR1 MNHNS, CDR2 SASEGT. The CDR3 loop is CASSEEVTGASPLHL. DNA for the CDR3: TGTGCCAGCAGTGAAGAGGTGACAGGGGCCTCACCCCTCCACCTT.

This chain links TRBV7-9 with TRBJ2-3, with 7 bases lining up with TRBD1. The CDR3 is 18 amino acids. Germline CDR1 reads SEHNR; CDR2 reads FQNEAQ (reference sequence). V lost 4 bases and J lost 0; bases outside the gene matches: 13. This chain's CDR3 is CASSSTILRDRSTDTQYF. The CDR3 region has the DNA TGTGCCAGCAGCTCGACGATCCTCCGGGACAGAAGCACAGATACGCAGTATTTT.

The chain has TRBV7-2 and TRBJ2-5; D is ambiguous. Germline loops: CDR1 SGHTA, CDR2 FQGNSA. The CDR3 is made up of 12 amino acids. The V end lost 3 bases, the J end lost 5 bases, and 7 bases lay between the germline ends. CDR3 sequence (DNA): TGTGCCAGCAGCTTCGCATCGGAGACCCAGTACTTC. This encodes CASSFASETQYF.

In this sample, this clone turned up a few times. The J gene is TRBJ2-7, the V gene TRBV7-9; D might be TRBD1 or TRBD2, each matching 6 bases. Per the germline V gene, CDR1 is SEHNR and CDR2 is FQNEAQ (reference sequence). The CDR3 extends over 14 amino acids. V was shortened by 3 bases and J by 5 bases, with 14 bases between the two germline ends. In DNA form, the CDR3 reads TGTGCCAGCAGCTTCCAGGGGAGGATTGACGAGCAGTACTTC. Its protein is CASSFQGRIDEQYF.